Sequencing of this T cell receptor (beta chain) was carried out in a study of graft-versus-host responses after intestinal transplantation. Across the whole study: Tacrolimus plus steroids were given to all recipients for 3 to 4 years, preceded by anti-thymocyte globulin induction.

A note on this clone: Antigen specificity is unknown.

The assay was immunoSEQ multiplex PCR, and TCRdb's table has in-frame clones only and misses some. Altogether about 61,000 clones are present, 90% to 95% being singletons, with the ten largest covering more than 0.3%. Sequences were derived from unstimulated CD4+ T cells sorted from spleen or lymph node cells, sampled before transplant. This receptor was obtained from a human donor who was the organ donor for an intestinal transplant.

The DNA of the CDR3 is TGTGCCAGCAGTGAAGCTAATGGCTACACCTTC. Translation: CASSEANGYTF. The rearrangement joins TRBV6-1 to TRBJ1-2; D remains unclear. This CDR3 is 11 amino acids long. Germline V gene lookup returns CDR1 MNHNS and CDR2 SASEGT. The V and J ends lost 0 bases and 6 bases respectively, with 2 bases between them.